There are a few counts of the clone carrying this T cell receptor beta chain. The data were produced by immunoSEQ multiplex PCR, yet TCRdb's version contains in-frame clones alone and is incomplete. The table records roughly 11,000 clones, just over 85% of them present only once. This sample is drawn from a study of T cells in pancreatic ductal adenocarcinoma. No neoadjuvant therapy was given to the selected pancreatic ductal adenocarcinoma patients before their surgery. Material: PBMCs. This receptor was obtained from a human donor with pancreatic ductal adenocarcinoma.

In DNA, the CDR3 is TGTGCCAGCCCGACAGGGAGCAATGAGCAGTTCTTC. Its translation is CASPTGSNEQFF. The chain employs TRBV6-1 and TRBJ2-1; 7 nucleotides agree with TRBD1. Germline V gene lookup returns CDR1 MNHNS and CDR2 SASEGT. J gave up 6 bases and V 8 bases, and 4 bases lay outside the gene matches. There are 12 residues in the CDR3.